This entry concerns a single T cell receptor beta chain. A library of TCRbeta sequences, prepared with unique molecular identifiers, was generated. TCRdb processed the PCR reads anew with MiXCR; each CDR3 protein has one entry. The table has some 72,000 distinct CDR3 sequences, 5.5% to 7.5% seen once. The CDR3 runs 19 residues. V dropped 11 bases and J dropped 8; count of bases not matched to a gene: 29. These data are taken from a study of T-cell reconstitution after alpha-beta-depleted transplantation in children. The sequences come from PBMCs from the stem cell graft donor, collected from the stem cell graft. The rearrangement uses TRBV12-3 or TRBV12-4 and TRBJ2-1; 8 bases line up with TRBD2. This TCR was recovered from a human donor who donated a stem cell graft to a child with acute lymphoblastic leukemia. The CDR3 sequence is CAFCLSRGGLSRIVDEQFF. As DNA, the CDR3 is TGTGCCTTCTGTTTATCACGGGGGGGCCTATCCCGCATTGTCGATGAGCAGTTCTTC.